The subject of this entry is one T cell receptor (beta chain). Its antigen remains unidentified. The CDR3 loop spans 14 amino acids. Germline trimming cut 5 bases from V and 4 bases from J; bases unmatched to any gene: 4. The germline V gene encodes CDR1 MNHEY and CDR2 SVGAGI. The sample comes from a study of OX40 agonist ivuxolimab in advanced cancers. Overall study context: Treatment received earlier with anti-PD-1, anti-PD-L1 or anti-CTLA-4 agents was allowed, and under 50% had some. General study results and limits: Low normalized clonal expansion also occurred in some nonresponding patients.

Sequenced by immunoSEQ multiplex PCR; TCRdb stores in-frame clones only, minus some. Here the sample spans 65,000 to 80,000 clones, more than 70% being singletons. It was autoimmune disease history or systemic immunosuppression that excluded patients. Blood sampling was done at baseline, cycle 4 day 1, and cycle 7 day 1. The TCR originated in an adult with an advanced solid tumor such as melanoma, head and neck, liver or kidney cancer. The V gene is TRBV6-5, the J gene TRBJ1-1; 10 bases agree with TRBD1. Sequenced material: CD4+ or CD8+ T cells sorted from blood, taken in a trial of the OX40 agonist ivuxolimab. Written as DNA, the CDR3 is TGTGCCAGCAGTACCGGACAGGGGGGCACTGAAGCTTTCTTT. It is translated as CASSTGQGGTEAFF.